This TCR beta chain was retrieved from a study of T cell responses to AZD1222 COVID-19 vaccine. V shed 2 bases, J shed 7 bases, and the junction held 8 bases outside the gene matches. Looked up from germline, CDR1 is MDHEN and CDR2 is SYDVKM. The length of the CDR3 is 15 residues. Method: immunoSEQ multiplex PCR; TCRdb's copy keeps in-frame clones and lacks some. The data hold some 170,000 clones, with roughly 93% observed a single time. The sequencing used peripheral blood, collected on day 0 of AZD1222 vaccination. The receptor comes from an adult in good health. The rearrangement joins TRBV28 to TRBJ1-5; 7 bases align to TRBD1. Here the CDR3 DNA reads TGTGCCAGCAGTTTACCACAGGGGCCTCTCCAGCCCCAGCATTTT. Encoded protein: CASSLPQGPLQPQHF. Drawing the rest from reference TRBV28 and TRBJ1-5, the complete variable domain is DVKVTQSSRYLVKRTGEKVFLECVQDMDHENMFWYRQDPGLGLRLIYFSYDVKMKEKGDIPEGYSVSREKKERFSLILESASTNQTSMYLCASSLPQGPLQPQHFGDGTRLSIL.